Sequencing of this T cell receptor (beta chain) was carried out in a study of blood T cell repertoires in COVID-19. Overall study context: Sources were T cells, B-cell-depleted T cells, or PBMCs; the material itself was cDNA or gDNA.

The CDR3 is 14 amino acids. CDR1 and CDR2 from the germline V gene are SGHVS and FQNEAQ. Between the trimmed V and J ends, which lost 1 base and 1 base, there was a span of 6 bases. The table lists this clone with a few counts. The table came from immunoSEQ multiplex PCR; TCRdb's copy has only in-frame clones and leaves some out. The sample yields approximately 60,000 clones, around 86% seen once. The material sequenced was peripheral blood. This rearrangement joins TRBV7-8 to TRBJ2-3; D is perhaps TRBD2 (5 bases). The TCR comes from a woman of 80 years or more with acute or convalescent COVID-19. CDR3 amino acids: CASSLDGGTDTQYF. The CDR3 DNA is TGTGCCAGCAGCTTAGACGGGGGCACAGATACGCAGTATTTT.